This T cell receptor beta chain was sequenced for a study of cytomegalovirus exposure and HLA in healthy donors. General study results and limits: Reports credit the classifier with highly specific, highly sensitive diagnosis of cytomegalovirus status.

Comments on this clone: Antigen unknown.

This table comes from immunoSEQ multiplex PCR, and its TCRdb copy is limited to in-frame clones, with some not included. The table includes about 73,000 clones, approximately 96% detected once. Germline CDR1 is MNHEY and CDR2 is SMNVEV (reference sequence). J gave up 6 bases and V 9 bases, and 3 bases lay outside the gene matches. This CDR3 region has 11 residues. The clonotype comes from a man in his late teens or twenties in good health and CMV-seronegative. The material sequenced was PBMCs. V is TRBV27 and J is TRBJ2-3, with 7 bases that match TRBD1. CDR3 loop: CASHRGDTQYF. The CDR3 DNA reads as TGTGCCAGTCACAGGGGCGATACGCAGTATTTT.